The clone carrying this T cell receptor (beta chain) showed up just a few times. Its matching antigen is unknown. Germline CDR1 reads LGHDT; CDR2 reads YNNKEL (reference sequence). The J segment lost 7 bases and the V segment lost 1 base, leaving 6 bases of the junction unmatched. This CDR3 contains 15 residues. This entry comes from a study of T-cell memory formation after mild COVID-19. Study-wide results and caveats: Contracting clones, day 15 to 85, had balanced CD4/CD8, and later expanders favored CD4+. Contracting CD8+ clones were enriched in EMRA, CD4+ mainly in CM and EM.

Libraries for TCRalpha and TCRbeta carried sample barcodes and unique molecular identifiers via 5'RACE. MiXCR, applied by TCRdb to the 5' RACE reads, yields one record per CDR3 protein. The sample contains about 430,000 distinct CDR3 sequences, 20% to 25% of which appear only once. The origin of this receptor is an adult woman who had mild COVID-19 (a few samples of this study predate the infection). Cell type and time point are not known. This chain connects TRBV3-1 to TRBJ2-3; TRBD2 agrees at 9 bases. The sample consisted of PBMCs or a T cell subset sorted from them (not recorded which). The CDR3 spells CASSQGLAGLYTQYF. In DNA, the CDR3 is TGTGCCAGCAGCCAAGGGCTAGCGGGGTTATATACGCAGTATTTT.